The 20 T cell receptor beta chains below come from one sample, sequenced in a study of blood T cells in healthy people across ages. A J-beta primer mix and a sample-barcoded 5' primer were used in a second PCR of about 7 to 11 cycles. TCRdb reprocessed the 5' RACE reads via MiXCR and lists one record per CDR3 protein. The sample holds about 1,800,000 distinct CDR3 sequences, roughly 27% seen once. The material sequenced was blood. Every receptor here comes from a woman in her twenties or thirties in good health.

This clonotype showed up just once. The junction does not match germline at one end; this may be a read error. The V gene is TRBV11-2, the J gene TRBJ2-1; the match to TRBD2 covers 9 bases. The CDR3 spans 16 residues. Germline V lookup: CDR1 SGHAT, CDR2 FQNNGV. CDR3 nucleotides: TGTACCAGCAGCAACCCAGCGGGGGGAACGGGAGGTGGGCAGTTCTTC. Its translation is CTSSNPAGGTGGGQFF. The variable domain in full, completed from reference TRBV11-2 and TRBJ2-1, reads EAGVAQSPRYKIIEKRQSVAFWCNPISGHATLYWYQQILGQGPKLLIQFQNNGVVDDSQLPKDRFSAERLKGVDSTLKIQPAKLEDSAVYLCTSSNPAGGTGGGQFFGPGTRLTVL.

Only a few counts were recorded for this clonotype. The rearrangement uses TRBV20-1 and TRBJ2-7; 10 bases fit TRBD2. V shed 6 bases and J 7 bases; nucleotides not matched to a gene: 12. The CDR3 spans 14 residues. CDR1 DFQATT and CDR2 SNEGSKA come from the germline V gene (reference sequence). CDR3 DNA: TGCAGTGCCCGTCTAGCGGGGGCCTACAATGAGCAGTACTTC. The encoded protein is CSARLAGAYNEQYF.

In its sample, this clonotype was seen many times. V is TRBV7-9 and J is TRBJ2-4; 12 bases line up with TRBD2. Trimming cost V 1 base and J 4 bases; bases outside gene matches: 2. The CDR3 contains 16 residues. Per the germline V gene, CDR1 is SEHNR and CDR2 is FQNEAQ (reference sequence). The CDR3 region has the DNA TGTGCCAGCAGCTTAGTAACTAGCGGGGGGAAAAACATTCAGTACTTC. It is translated as CASSLVTSGGKNIQYF.

This clonotype was seen at least ten times. This chain joins TRBV7-9 and TRBJ2-7; D not certain. The CDR3 runs 15 residues. V was cut by 4 bases and J by 0 bases, with 13 bases left in between. Germline CDR1 is SEHNR and CDR2 is FQNEAQ (reference sequence). The CDR3 protein is CASSSPQGNSYEQYF. CDR3 coding DNA: TGTGCCAGCAGCTCCCCCCAAGGCAACTCCTACGAGCAGTACTTC.

V gene TRBV28 combines with J gene TRBJ1-2; D not certain. V was clipped by 3 bases and J by 8 bases, with 10 bases between them. The germline V gene has CDR1 MDHEN and CDR2 SYDVKM. This CDR3 contains 12 residues. The DNA for the CDR3 is TGTGCCAGCAGTTTGGGCTCGGAAGGCTACACCTTC. Translated, it gives CASSLGSEGYTF.

About this clonotype: The CDR3 does not close with the conserved phenylalanine or tryptophan, likely indicating a read error. CDR3 sequence (DNA): TGTGCCAGCAGCCTGGCCTACACAGATACGCAGTATTTG. It encodes CASSLAYTDTQYL. This chain connects TRBV7-6 to TRBJ2-3; D gene unclear. The CDR3 extends over 13 amino acids. V was cut by 5 bases and J by 2 bases, with 8 bases left in between. Germline V lookup: CDR1 SGHVS, CDR2 FNYEAQ.

As to this clonotype: Germline and junction disagree at one end, which may indicate a read error. V and J are TRBV6-5 and TRBJ1-3; possibly TRBD1 for D (5 bases). The CDR3 is made up of 16 amino acids. In germline, CDR1 is MNHEY, CDR2 SVGAGI. The CDR3 DNA is TGTGCCAGCAGTCGCGGGGCGGTGAGCTCTGGAAACACCAGATATTTT. This gives the protein CASSRGAVSSGNTRYF.

This clonotype was seen a single time. This sequence may be a read error, since a much larger clone differs from it by one base. The chain has TRBV19 and TRBJ2-5, with TRBD1 matching 12 bases. The J segment lost 11 bases and the V segment lost 4 bases, leaving 17 bases of the junction unmatched. The CDR3 has 17 amino acids. Germline assignment: CDR1 LNHDA and CDR2 SQIVND (reference sequence). The CDR3 region is CASSRPGTGGLKDEQYF. The CDR3 bases are TGTGCCAGTAGTAGGCCCGGGACAGGGGGCCTGAAGGATGAGCAGTACTTC. The whole variable domain, filled in from reference TRBV19 and TRBJ2-5, reads DGGITQSPKYLFRKEGQNVTLSCEQNLNHDAMYWYRQDPGQGLRLIYYSQIVNDFQKGDIAEGYSVSREKKESFPLTVTSAQKNPTAFYLCASSRPGTGGLKDEQYFGPGTRLLVL.

This sequence joins TRBV3-1 and TRBJ2-4, with 8 bases that match TRBD1. CDR3 length: 21 residues. V was clipped by 4 bases and J by 13 bases; unmatched bases: 33. The germline CDR1 and CDR2 sequences are LGHDT and YNNKEL (reference sequence). CDR3 DNA sequence: TGTGCCAGCAGCCCAGCGGCAACAGGGGGAACTTGGATTTCCTCCTACAATGAGCAGTACTTC. It translates to CASSPAATGGTWISSYNEQYF.

In its sample, this clonotype was seen many times. The J gene is TRBJ2-1, the V gene TRBV10-3, with D possibly matching TRBD2 (6 bases). The ends were cut back, 10 bases at V and 5 bases at J, with 21 bases in the middle. The germline V gene encodes CDR1 ENHRY and CDR2 SYGVKD. The CDR3 contains 15 residues. The CDR3 is CATSIGAGTDNEQFF. CDR3 DNA sequence: TGTGCCACCTCGATCGGAGCGGGCACGGACAATGAGCAGTTCTTC.

This clonotype came up a few times. The chain has TRBV10-3 and TRBJ1-5; TRBD1 matches at 7 bases. J lost 6 bases, V lost 0 bases, and 5 bases had no gene match. This CDR3 has 15 amino acids. The germline V gene encodes CDR1 ENHRY and CDR2 SYGVKD. The CDR3 spells CAISESIDRVQPQHF. The CDR3 DNA sequence: TGTGCCATCAGTGAGTCTATCGACAGGGTTCAGCCCCAGCATTTT.

This clonotype has ten or more counts. The chain links TRBV12-3 or TRBV12-4 to TRBJ2-1; 9 nucleotides line up with TRBD2. The CDR3 contains 14 residues. Losses at the gene ends were 8 bases for V and 7 bases for J; bases not matched to a gene: 9. This CDR3 reads CASDGGRAMNEQFF. As DNA, the CDR3 is TGTGCCAGCGACGGCGGGAGGGCCATGAATGAGCAGTTCTTC.

The rearrangement uses TRBV18 and TRBJ2-1, with TRBD1 matching over 9 bases. CDR3 size: 16 residues. V lost 2 bases to trimming and J lost 6 bases; unmatched junction nucleotides: 8. The germline V gene has CDR1 KGHSH and CDR2 LQKENI. CDR3: CASSPIRGQGGNEQFF. In DNA form, the CDR3 reads TGTGCCAGCTCACCAATTAGGGGACAGGGCGGCAATGAGCAGTTCTTC.

This clonotype was detected a few times. V gene TRBV27 combines with J gene TRBJ2-7, with 9 bases matching TRBD1. V was clipped by 6 bases and J by 2 bases; unmatched bases: 8. Germline CDR1 reads MNHEY; CDR2 reads SMNVEV (reference sequence). This CDR3 has 15 residues. In DNA form, the CDR3 reads TGTGCCAGCAGCCTAAAGGGACAGGGAACCTACGAGCAGTACTTC. Protein: CASSLKGQGTYEQYF.

This clonotype occurred a few times. The J gene is TRBJ1-1, the V gene TRBV7-9; tentatively, D is TRBD1 (5 bases). This CDR3 is built from 15 residues. V shed 2 bases and J shed 3 bases, with 13 bases lying between them. CDR1 and CDR2 from the germline V gene are SEHNR and FQNEAQ (reference sequence). CDR3 amino acids: CASSLYRGAYTEAFF. CDR3 nucleotide sequence: TGTGCCAGCAGCTTATACCGGGGCGCTTACACTGAAGCTTTCTTT.

Ten or more counts support this clonotype. J is TRBJ1-2 and V is TRBV3-1; no clear D gene. CDR1 is LGHDT and CDR2 is YNNKEL in the germline V gene (reference sequence). Trimming left V 0 bases short and J 5 bases short, with 10 bases between. CDR3 size: 14 residues. CDR3 nucleotide sequence: TGTGCCAGCAGCCAAGATTGGCGTAGATATGGCTACACCTTC. Amino acid sequence: CASSQDWRRYGYTF.

This clonotype was observed once. Sequence at one end of the junction differs from germline and may be a read error. This chain uses TRBV7-2 with TRBJ1-1; D is unresolved. This CDR3 comprises 15 residues. Germline CDR1 is SGHTA and CDR2 is FQGNSA. CDR3 protein: CASSSASRRNTEAFF. The CDR3 DNA reads as TGTGCCAGCAGCTCCGCGAGTCGGAGGAACACTGAGGCTTTCTTT.

Comments on this clonotype: With a much larger clone just one base away, this may be a read error. The chain uses TRBV6-1 and TRBJ2-5; no clear D gene. The J call may be faulty, since TRBJ2-7 better matches the DNA end. Germline CDR1 and CDR2: MNHNS and SASEGT. This CDR3 is built from 14 residues. The CDR3 sequence is CTSSEVGRAYEQYF. The CDR3 DNA reads TGTACCAGCAGTGAAGTCGGTCGCGCCTACGAGCAGTACTTC.

Remarks on this clonotype: With a much larger clone just one base away, this may be a read error. The gene calls are TRBV5-1 and TRBJ2-1; 9 bases are shared with TRBD2. The CDR3 has 15 residues. In germline, CDR1 is SGHRS, CDR2 YFSETQ. V dropped 4 bases and J dropped 9; count of bases not matched to a gene: 11. The CDR3 DNA reads as TGCGCCAGCAGCGGCCTAGCGGGGAGCACCTCTGAGCAGTTCTTC. It specifies CASSGLAGSTSEQFF.

This clonotype was seen a few times. One junction end does not reproduce the germline sequence, and a read error may be involved. The rearrangement links TRBV4-1 to TRBJ2-5, with 8 nucleotides matching TRBD2. The closer fit of TRBJ2-7 to the DNA end suggests the J call may be wrong. CDR1 is MGHRA and CDR2 is YSYEKL in the germline V gene. The length of the CDR3 is 16 residues. The CDR3 here is CASSPGSSGLSCEQYF. The CDR3 DNA follows: TGCGCCAGCAGCCCCGGCTCTAGCGGGCTCTCCTGCGAGCAGTACTTC.